This T cell receptor (beta chain) was profiled in a study of regulatory T cells in long-lasting Graves disease (dated by TCRdb to about 2021). At the level of the whole study: Patients with newly diagnosed Graves' disease had been on antithyroid drugs for under 3 months. This study used TCR sequencing and RNA sequencing of peripheral blood to compare persistent Graves' disease patients against newly diagnosed Graves' disease patients. The study was registered as a clinical trial and conducted in China. A total of around 35 samples underwent TCR sequencing: 13 from persistent and about 20 from newly diagnosed Graves' disease patients. Results and caveats for the whole study, not just this receptor: The authors noted that the small sample size was a limitation that may lower accuracy. Only the TCR beta chain was sequenced and analyzed. TRBV28, TRBJ1-2 and TRBJ2-5 were preferentially used in persistent disease, while TRBV20-1 and TRBJ2-1 were favored in newly diagnosed disease. Peripheral blood alone was examined, since thyroid tissue, which constituted the primary lesion, could not be accessed. Compared with newly diagnosed patients, persistent Graves' disease patients had lower TCR Shannon entropy and fewer highly expanded clones, which suggests clonal expansion. Persistent patients shared more public clonotypes among themselves (around 2,500) than newly diagnosed patients did (more than 950).

According to the study, the label for this sample's time point signals: newly diagnosed GD, antithyroid drugs for less than 3 months. For both TCR sequencing and RNA sequencing, RNA was extracted from PBMCs in TRIzol. Graves' disease was diagnosed according to American Thyroid Association guidelines. Patients were recruited from an endocrinology department in Xi'an, China. From each patient, approximately 10 milliliters of peripheral blood was collected into an EDTA anticoagulant tube. Ficoll Paque Plus density gradient separation was used to isolate PBMCs, and no additional T cell sorting was done. An Agilent 2100 Bioanalyzer and agarose gel were used to check RNA quality, while a NanoDrop 2000 measured RNA concentration. V is cut by 4 bases and J by 5 bases, and the space between the germline ends is 17 bases. Taken from cysteine to phenylalanine, the CDR3 has 14 residues. The CDR3 DNA has 42 bases and is translated from base 1. The germline V gene encodes CDR1 SQVTM and CDR2 ANQGSEA.

Libraries were prepared through multiplex PCR. Sequencing instrument: Illumina HiSeq 4000. CDR3 regions were amplified by Arm-PCR with iRepertoire HTBI primers to construct TCR beta libraries. Gel purification was performed on PCR products prior to sequencing. The authors processed their data as follows. Across samples, about 63 TRBV and 15 or so TRBJ segments were identified and used for gene usage analysis of CDR3 amino acid clonotypes. COPE and FqMerger were used to merge filtered high-quality paired reads into contigs. BLAST was used to align contigs to IMGT TRBV, TRBD and TRBJ reference genes, with CDR3 defined following IMGT. Highly expanded clones were defined as clonotypes with a frequency above 0.1%. Shannon entropy was used to measure repertoire diversity, and the Gini coefficient was used to measure V-J evenness. Clonotypes shared by more than one individual were considered public. TCRdb itself trimmed the public reads at Q25 with fastp, ran MiXCR and retained productive beta chains. For every CDR3 protein sequence, its rows merge into one entry that carries the most common genes and DNA. TCRdb, rather than the study authors, made the V and J calls. This sample is represented by roughly 260,000 distinct CDR3 sequences; approximately 18% of them were singletons. The ten largest clonotypes hold 13% to 15% of the sample.

Many counts were recorded for this clonotype. What this receptor recognizes is not known. Base qualities are not recorded, but no much larger clone differs from it by a single base. The data also belong to a second study, concerning T cells in Graves' hyperthyroidism and ophthalmopathy. The second paper states: Stable Graves' hyperthyroidism was defined as no progression to ophthalmopathy during 18 months of follow-up. Hyperthyroidism patients were newly diagnosed, with disease duration under 2 months, and aged 18 to 65 years. Patients with uncontrolled infections, other autoimmune diseases, pregnancy or lactation were excluded. Clinical symptoms, serum thyroxine and TRAb, thyroid ultrasound, and orbital computed tomography formed the basis for the diagnoses. For the first round of RT-PCR on the TCR CDR3, the HTBI primer set was used together with the Qiagen OneStep RT-PCR kit. Blood samples also contained most of the expanded thyroid clonotypes (frequency above 0.001), which suggests that blood repertoires may reflect thyroid immune responses. In cross-validation, a model built on a 13 V-J signature told ophthalmopathy apart from stable hyperthyroidism with about 90% sensitivity and about 81% specificity, and in testing the same model reached 80%/75%. In validation, the model predicted progression to ophthalmopathy a median of 6.5 months before onset, with about 64% sensitivity and about 72% specificity. TCR V-J signatures able to tell the groups apart were searched for in a discovery cohort of 100 patients, of whom over 40 had Graves' ophthalmopathy and 57 had stable Graves' hyperthyroidism. Prospective prediction of ophthalmopathy was tested in an independent validation cohort consisting of fewer than 20 hyperthyroidism patients and over 15 patients who later progressed to ophthalmopathy. The roughly 100 discovery patients were randomly split 7:3 into training and test sets. The study also compared thyroid tissue and blood T-cell repertoires from over 5 Graves' hyperthyroidism patients. Following sampling, methimazole starting at 30 mg daily was given to hyperthyroidism patients, and high-dose intravenous methylprednisolone was given to ophthalmopathy patients. Libraries were constructed in a second round of multiplex PCR, after which size selection and purification were performed. Sequencing of the libraries was done on an Illumina HiSeq2000 using paired-end 100 bp reads. SOAPnuke was used to process the raw data, with reads discarded if the reads contained adapters or uncalled bases, had a mean Phred below 15, or lacked an exact constant-primer or identifier match. High-quality paired reads were merged with COPE v1.2.5, and unique nucleotide sequences were defined as clonotypes. MiTCR v1.1 was used to align the clonotypes against IMGT TRBV, TRBD and TRBJ reference segments. Only V-J combinations with frequency above 0.0001, covering 99% to 99.2% of repertoires, were analysed. A TCS score was defined as the ratio between F50 (clonal expansion) and ExV (chaos), using BLOSUM62-based TCRdist between CDR3 peptides within each V-J. Welch's t-statistics and random forest reduced around 510 V-J features to under 15, which were used in a naive Bayes classifier (R e1071). Sample size was not statistically predetermined, and investigators were not blinded to group allocation. The paper describes TCR Vbeta CDR3 sequencing of around 130 peripheral blood samples, made up of 43 ophthalmopathy patients, approximately 76 hyperthyroidism patients and 17 progressor patients.

The source is a woman in her twenties or thirties with Graves disease. Donor details come from another sample of the same person, matched by shared clones. Rearrangement joined TRBV29-1 to TRBJ2-5; the D region possibly corresponds to TRBD2 (7 bases align). This material consisted of peripheral blood mononuclear cells (PBMCs), taken at new diagnosis, from a patient treated with antithyroid drugs. The CDR3 is CSVGASGGGETQYF. The nucleotide sequence reads TGCAGCGTTGGGGCTAGCGGAGGGGGGGAGACCCAGTACTTC.